The rows below give T cell receptor beta chains drawn from one sample of a study of T cells after yellow fever vaccination. Using its own MiXCR run on the 5' RACE reads, TCRdb lists one record per CDR3 protein. The data contain about 300,000 distinct CDR3 sequences, around 6.8% of them seen just once; the ten biggest clones take up over 15%. Sequencing was performed on PBMCs, taken roughly seven weeks after the first yellow fever vaccination. These receptors were obtained from a man between 18 and 29 years old who received the YFV17D yellow fever vaccine. Each CDR3 is given with its conserved first and last residue. Fields, in order: CDR3 DNA, CDR3 protein, V gene, clone size, D gene, J gene. D genes are given only for firm matches. Size values are once, few and many counts, or a class for expanded clones, and some rows have none.

DNA: TGTGCCAGCAGCCAAGATTTACTGGGGACTGAAGCTTTCTTT
CDR3: CASSQDLLGTEAFF
V: TRBV4-2
size: few
D: NA
J: TRBJ1-1

DNA: TGCGCCAGCTCAGGGGGGACAGGCACCGGGGAGCTGTTTTTT
CDR3: CASSGGTGTGELFF
V: TRBV10-2
size: many
D: TRBD1
J: TRBJ2-2

DNA: TGCGCCAGCAGCTTGGGGGGACAGGGGTCTTCACCCCTCCACTTT
CDR3: CASSLGGQGSSPLHF
V: TRBV5-1
size: many
D: TRBD1
J: TRBJ1-6

DNA: TGTGCCATCCGAAAGACCGACGGGGGCACCGGGGAGCTGTTTTTT
CDR3: CAIRKTDGGTGELFF
V: TRBV10-3
size: few
D: NA
J: TRBJ2-2

DNA: TGTGCCTGGAGCTTAGCCGGGACAGGCTACGAGCAGTACTTC
CDR3: CAWSLAGTGYEQYF
V: TRBV30
size: many
D: TRBD1
J: TRBJ2-7

DNA: TGTGCCAGCAGCCGCTGGGCCGAGGGTGGCTACACCTTC
CDR3: CASSRWAEGGYTF
V: TRBV5-4
size: few
D: NA
J: TRBJ1-2

DNA: TGTGCCAGCAGCTTTGACAGGACCCTTGTGTCACCCCTCCACTTT
CDR3: CASSFDRTLVSPLHF
V: TRBV7-9
size: few
D: NA
J: TRBJ1-6

DNA: TGCGCCAGCAGGGATAACTATGGCTACACCTTC
CDR3: CASRDNYGYTF
V: TRBV5-1
size: NA
D: NA
J: TRBJ1-2

DNA: TGCAGTGCTAACGAGCTAGGCTATGGCTACACCTTC
CDR3: CSANELGYGYTF
V: TRBV20-1
size: few
D: NA
J: TRBJ1-2

DNA: TGCGCCAGCAGCTTGGAGGTCGTGCCTGGGGCCAACGTCCTGACTTTC
CDR3: CASSLEVVPGANVLTF
V: TRBV5-1
size: many
D: NA
J: TRBJ2-6

DNA: TGCAGTGCTAGGAAAATGTCGGACGAGCAGTACTTC
CDR3: CSARKMSDEQYF
V: TRBV20-1
size: NA
D: NA
J: TRBJ2-7

DNA: TGTGCCAGCCGACTCCTCCGGACAGATACGCAGTATTTT
CDR3: CASRLLRTDTQYF
V: TRBV18
size: few
D: NA
J: TRBJ2-3

DNA: TGCGCCACCAAAGGGGGGACAGAAGGCCTCTCTGGGGCCAACGTCCTGACTTTC
CDR3: CATKGGTEGLSGANVLTF
V: TRBV5-1
size: NA
D: NA
J: TRBJ2-6

DNA: TGTGCCAGCACCCTTTTGGGAAATAACTATGGCTACACCTTC
CDR3: CASTLLGNNYGYTF
V: TRBV2
size: NA
D: NA
J: TRBJ1-2

DNA: TGTGCCAGTAGTAAGACTAGCGGGGCCCCAGTGGCCCAGTACTTC
CDR3: CASSKTSGAPVAQYF
V: TRBV19
size: NA
D: TRBD2
J: TRBJ2-5

DNA: TGTGCCCCCTTGTGTACAGGCTACCAAGAGACCCAGTACTTC
CDR3: CAPLCTGYQETQYF
V: TRBV7-6
size: few
D: NA
J: TRBJ2-5

DNA: TGCGCCAGCAGCGCCGACGACAAGAAATGGGAGACCCAGTACTTC
CDR3: CASSADDKKWETQYF
V: TRBV5-1
size: many
D: NA
J: TRBJ2-5

DNA: TGTGCCAGTCGACAGGGGGACAACGAGCAGTACTTC
CDR3: CASRQGDNEQYF
V: TRBV19
size: NA
D: TRBD1
J: TRBJ2-7

DNA: TGCGCCAGCAGCTTGGCGCTAGCGGGAGCTACAAGCCGGGTGGAGACCCAGTACTTC
CDR3: CASSLALAGATSRVETQYF
V: TRBV5-1
size: NA
D: TRBD2
J: TRBJ2-5

DNA: TGTGCCAGCAGCCCGTCCGATCAGGGGGGCCACTCTGGGGCCAACGTCCTGACTTTC
CDR3: CASSPSDQGGHSGANVLTF
V: TRBV11-1
size: NA
D: NA
J: TRBJ2-6

DNA: TGTGCCACCAGTGGGCAGGACTCCACCGGGGAGCTGTTTTTT
CDR3: CATSGQDSTGELFF
V: TRBV24-1
size: NA
D: NA
J: TRBJ2-2

DNA: TGCAGCGTTGCGAGCGTCGTAATCGACAGGGCTGAGGCAGATACGCAGTATTTT
CDR3: CSVASVVIDRAEADTQYF
V: TRBV29-1
size: few
D: TRBD1
J: TRBJ2-3

DNA: TGTGCCAGCAGCAGACAGGGGTCTTTATACGAGCAGTACTTC
CDR3: CASSRQGSLYEQYF
V: TRBV7-2
size: NA
D: TRBD1
J: TRBJ2-7